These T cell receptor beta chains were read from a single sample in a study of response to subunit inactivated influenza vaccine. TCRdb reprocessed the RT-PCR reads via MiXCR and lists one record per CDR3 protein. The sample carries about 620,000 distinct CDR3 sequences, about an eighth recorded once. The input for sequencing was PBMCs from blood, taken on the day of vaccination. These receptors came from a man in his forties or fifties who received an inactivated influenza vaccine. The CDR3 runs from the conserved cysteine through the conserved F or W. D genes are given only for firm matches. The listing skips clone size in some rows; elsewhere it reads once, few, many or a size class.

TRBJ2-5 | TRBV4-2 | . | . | CASSQDLGQMIETQYF | TGTGCCAGCAGCCAAGATCTGGGACAAATGATCGAGACCCAGTACTTC
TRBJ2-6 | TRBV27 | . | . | CASRLGAGANVLTF | TGTGCCAGCAGACTAGGGGCAGGGGCCAACGTCCTGACTTTC
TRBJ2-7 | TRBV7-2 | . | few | CASSLRPTGYEQYF | TGTGCCAGCAGCTTACGCCCGACCGGATACGAGCAGTACTTC
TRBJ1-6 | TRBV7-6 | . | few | CASSLVTDYNSPLHF | TGTGCCAGCAGCTTAGTGACCGACTATAATTCACCCCTCCACTTT
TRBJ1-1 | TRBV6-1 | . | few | CASSRGAGERRRTEAFF | TGTGCCAGCAGCCGCGGGGCAGGGGAAAGGAGGAGAACTGAAGCTTTCTTT
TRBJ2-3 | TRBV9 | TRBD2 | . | CASSVEVSGTGDTQYF | TGTGCCAGCAGCGTAGAGGTTAGCGGGACCGGGGATACGCAGTATTTT
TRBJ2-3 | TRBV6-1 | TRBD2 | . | CASSVPSGGVSDTQYF | TGTGCCAGCAGTGTCCCTAGCGGGGGGGTCTCAGATACGCAGTATTTT
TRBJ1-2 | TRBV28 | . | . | CASSGVGRANYGYTF | TGTGCCAGCAGCGGAGTGGGCCGCGCCAACTATGGCTACACCTTC
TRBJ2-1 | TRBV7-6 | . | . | CASSPAHMALGNEQFF | TGTGCCAGCAGCCCCGCCCACATGGCTTTGGGCAATGAGCAGTTCTTC
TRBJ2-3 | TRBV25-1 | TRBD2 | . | CASMTSGFIGDTQYF | TGTGCCAGCATGACTAGCGGGTTTATTGGGGATACGCAGTATTTT
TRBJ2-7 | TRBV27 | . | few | CASSSDKTYEQYF | TGTGCCAGCAGTTCGGACAAGACCTACGAGCAGTACTTC
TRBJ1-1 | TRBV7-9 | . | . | CASSRGSPEAFF | TGTGCCAGCAGCCGTGGGTCCCCTGAAGCTTTCTTT
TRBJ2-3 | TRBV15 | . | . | CATSLGTFFNTDTQYF | TGTGCCACCAGCCTAGGGACTTTCTTTAACACAGATACGCAGTATTTT
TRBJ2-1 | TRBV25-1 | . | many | CASSDAARSLFMEQFF | TGTGCCAGCAGTGACGCAGCGAGGAGTCTTTTTATGGAGCAGTTCTTC
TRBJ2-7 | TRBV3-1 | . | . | CASSPSDTSSYEQYF | TGTGCCAGCAGCCCGTCCGACACGTCTTCCTACGAGCAGTACTTC
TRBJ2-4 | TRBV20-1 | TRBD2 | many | CSARGGSRKNIQYF | TGCAGTGCTAGGGGCGGGAGTCGCAAAAACATTCAGTACTTC
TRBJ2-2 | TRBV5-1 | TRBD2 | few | CASSERAAGDANTGELFF | TGCGCCAGCAGCGAGCGTGCGGCGGGGGACGCGAACACCGGGGAGCTGTTTTTT
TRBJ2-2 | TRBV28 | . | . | CASHGAYGAGTGELFF | TGTGCCAGCCACGGGGCTTACGGGGCAGGCACCGGGGAGCTGTTTTTT
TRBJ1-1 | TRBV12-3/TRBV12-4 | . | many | CASMGVANTEAFF | TGTGCCAGCATGGGGGTAGCTAACACTGAAGCTTTCTTT
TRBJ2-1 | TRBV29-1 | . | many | CSVESRSSYNEQFF | TGCAGCGTTGAAAGCAGAAGCTCCTACAATGAGCAGTTCTTC
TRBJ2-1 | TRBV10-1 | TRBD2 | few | CASTGTSGTITYNEQFF | TGCGCCAGCACCGGGACTAGCGGAACCATTACCTACAATGAGCAGTTCTTC
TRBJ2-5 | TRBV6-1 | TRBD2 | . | CASTAGLDETQYF | TGTGCCAGCACCGCTGGACTAGACGAGACCCAGTACTTC